The 26 T cell receptor beta chains presented below share a single source sample, sequenced in a study of blood T cell repertoires in COVID-19. Only in-frame clones appear in the TCRdb table, and some are missing; sequencing was by immunoSEQ multiplex PCR. The sample lists over 250,000 clones; less than 90% were seen once. Sequenced material: peripheral blood. These receptors all come from a man in his sixties who had recovered from COVID-19.

The genes are TRBV9 and TRBJ1-2, with TRBD1 identical over 8 bases. The CDR3 runs 14 residues. Germline V gene lookup returns CDR1 SGDLS and CDR2 YYNGEE. V lost 1 base, J lost 5 bases, and 4 bases stayed unmatched. Here the CDR3 reads CASSVQGAYYGYTF. CDR3 coding DNA: TGTGCCAGCAGCGTACAGGGGGCATATTATGGCTACACCTTC.

The chain carries TRBV3-1 (or the pseudogene TRBV3-2) and TRBJ2-3; 10 bases are a match to TRBD2. The CDR3 runs to 17 residues. With V trimmed by 5 bases and J by 2 bases, 10 bases remained unmatched. Germline assignment: CDR1 LGHDT and CDR2 YNNKEL (reference sequence). CDR3 nucleotide sequence: TGTGCCAGCAGCTCACCGAACCTAGCGGGGGTCACAGATACGCAGTATTTT. Residues: CASSSPNLAGVTDTQYF.

This chain joins TRBV4-2 and TRBJ2-7; D ambiguous. This CDR3 spans 15 amino acids. With 0 bases removed from V and 0 bases from J, the gap between germline ends came to 9 bases. Germline V gives CDR1 LGHNA, CDR2 YNFKEQ. CDR3 sequence: CASSQDSVSSYEQYF. CDR3 in DNA: TGTGCCAGCAGCCAAGATTCGGTCTCCTCCTACGAGCAGTACTTC.

J is TRBJ2-1 and V is TRBV9; 12 positions match TRBD2. This CDR3 is 20 amino acids long. CDR1 SGDLS and CDR2 YYNGEE come from the germline V gene. V lost 3 bases and J lost 0; bases outside the gene matches: 13. The CDR3 sequence: CASSEKGLAGPLSSYNEQFF. In nucleotides, the CDR3 is TGTGCCAGCAGCGAGAAAGGACTAGCGGGGCCCCTAAGCTCCTACAATGAGCAGTTCTTC.

In its sample, this clone was seen once. V gene TRBV27 combines with J gene TRBJ2-1, with a tentative D call TRBD2 (6 bases). CDR3 length: 15 amino acids. Trimming left V 2 bases short and J 7 bases short, with 15 bases between. Germline-derived CDR1 and CDR2 are MNHEY and SMNVEV (reference sequence). CDR3 sequence: CASSLGRGHRNEQFF. As DNA, the CDR3 is TGTGCCAGCAGTTTAGGGCGGGGTCATAGGAATGAGCAGTTCTTC.

The J gene is TRBJ2-5, the V gene TRBV19; tentative D call: TRBD2 (5 bases). CDR3 length equals 14 residues. V lost 3 bases and J 3 bases, leaving 11 bases between the germline ends. Germline lookup yields CDR1 LNHDA and CDR2 SQIVND (reference sequence). CDR3 amino acids: CASSMVLAKETQYF. The CDR3 bases are TGTGCCAGTAGTATGGTTTTAGCGAAAGAGACCCAGTACTTC.

The V call is TRBV10-2, the J call TRBJ1-2, with D possibly matching TRBD1 (6 bases). V lost 2 bases and J lost 8, with 15 bases in between. Germline lookup yields CDR1 WSHSY and CDR2 SAAADI. The length of the CDR3 is 14 residues. The CDR3: CASSERVTGIGYTF. CDR3 DNA sequence: TGCGCCAGCAGTGAGAGGGTTACAGGGATAGGCTACACCTTC.

This clone appeared once. The rearrangement links TRBV6-1 to TRBJ1-1, with D possibly being TRBD1 (6 bases). The germline V gene encodes CDR1 MNHNS and CDR2 SASEGT. This CDR3 is 14 amino acids long. V was cut by 2 bases and J by 7 bases, with 14 bases left in between. The chain's CDR3 is CASSETGSRSEAFF. The CDR3 DNA is TGTGCCAGCAGTGAAACAGGGTCGAGGAGTGAAGCTTTCTTT.

The J gene is TRBJ1-5, the V gene TRBV9; the D gene is possibly TRBD1 (5 bases). V gave up 2 bases and J gave up 7 bases, with 22 bases separating them. CDR3 length equals 17 residues. Germline V gives CDR1 SGDLS, CDR2 YYNGEE. This chain's CDR3 is CASSVGAGTREGQPQHF. DNA of the CDR3: TGTGCCAGCAGCGTGGGAGCCGGGACCCGGGAGGGACAGCCCCAGCATTTT.

The chain recombines TRBV6-5 with TRBJ1-5, with 8 bases identical to TRBD1. Germline-derived CDR1 and CDR2 are MNHEY and SVGAGI. The CDR3 is 15 residues long. The V gene end was trimmed by 6 bases and the J gene end by 0 bases; junction bases not matched to a gene: 4. Here the CDR3 DNA reads TGTGCCAGCAGGACAGGGGCGCTTAGCAATCAGCCCCAGCATTTT. Translated: CASRTGALSNQPQHF.

V gene TRBV19 combines with J gene TRBJ1-6; possible D gene TRBD1, 6 bases. Germline lookup yields CDR1 LNHDA and CDR2 SQIVND (reference sequence). Trimming removed 5 bases from V and 10 bases from J, with 15 bases in between. The CDR3 extends over 14 amino acids. CDR3 sequence reads: CASSQGLAGSPLHF. Here the CDR3 DNA reads TGTGCCAGTAGTCAGGGGTTGGCCGGCTCACCCCTCCACTTT. Full variable domain (missing parts from reference TRBV19 and TRBJ1-6): DGGITQSPKYLFRKEGQNVTLSCEQNLNHDAMYWYRQDPGQGLRLIYYSQIVNDFQKGDIAEGYSVSREKKESFPLTVTSAQKNPTAFYLCASSQGLAGSPLHFGNGTRLTVT.

The chain couples TRBV29-1 to TRBJ1-1; 7 nucleotides line up with TRBD1. The J segment lost 6 bases and the V segment lost 8 bases, leaving 6 bases of the junction unmatched. Germline V CDR1 and CDR2: SQVTM, ANQGSEA. The CDR3 runs 11 residues. The CDR3 DNA reads TGCAGCCTCCGACAGGGCTCTGAAGCTTTCTTT. It specifies CSLRQGSEAFF.

The rearrangement links TRBV14 to TRBJ1-2, with a weak D call TRBD1 (6 bases). V was trimmed by 5 bases and J by 7 bases, leaving 17 bases between them. The CDR3 runs to 14 residues. Germline V gives CDR1 SGHDN, CDR2 FVKESK. As DNA, the CDR3 is TGTGCCAGCAGCTATCGACAGGACCCCGTTGGCTACACCTTC. This encodes CASSYRQDPVGYTF.

The chain is built from TRBV5-4 and TRBJ2-5, with 12 bases lining up with TRBD1. The V gene end was trimmed by 2 bases and the J gene end by 5 bases; junction bases not matched to a gene: 10. In germline, CDR1 is SGHNT, CDR2 YYREEE (reference sequence). The CDR3 length is 17 residues. The DNA for the CDR3 is TGTGCCAGCAGCTTTGACTGGGGACAGGGGGCGGGGGAGACCCAGTACTTC. It codes for CASSFDWGQGAGETQYF. The full variable domain, in which reference TRBV5-4 and TRBJ2-5 provide the parts outside the CDR3, is ETGVTQSPTHLIKTRGQQVTLRCSSQSGHNTVSWYQQALGQGPQFIFQYYREEENGRGNFPPRFSGLQFPNYSSELNVNALELDDSALYLCASSFDWGQGAGETQYFGPGTRLLVL.

This rearrangement joins TRBV18 to TRBJ1-1, with 7 bases identical to TRBD1. CDR3 length: 15 amino acids. The V gene's germline CDR1 is KGHSH and CDR2 LQKENI. V lost 3 bases and J lost 2; bases outside the gene matches: 6. The CDR3 loop is CASSPSQGLNTEAFF. The CDR3 region has the DNA TGTGCCAGCTCACCCTCACAGGGGTTAAACACTGAAGCTTTCTTT.

The chain combines TRBV11-2 with TRBJ2-5; D remains ambiguous. V dropped 3 bases and J dropped 5 bases, with 10 bases sitting between them. Germline assignment: CDR1 SGHAT and CDR2 FQNNGV. The CDR3 extends over 13 amino acids. CDR3 region: CASSFQRLETQYF. As DNA, the CDR3 is TGTGCCAGCAGCTTCCAAAGACTGGAGACCCAGTACTTC.

The V and J genes are TRBV9 and TRBJ2-1; TRBD2 matches 10 bases. Germline V gene lookup returns CDR1 SGDLS and CDR2 YYNGEE. The J segment lost 5 bases and the V segment lost 3 bases, leaving 5 bases of the junction unmatched. The CDR3 sequence is 15 residues long. CDR3 sequence: CASSAISGGDNEQFF. The CDR3 nucleotides read TGTGCCAGCAGCGCGATCAGCGGGGGGGACAATGAGCAGTTCTTC.

The V gene is TRBV15, the J gene TRBJ2-2, with D possibly TRBD1 on 6 matching bases. This CDR3 has 16 residues. Trimming cost V 4 bases and J 3 bases, with 15 bases left between them. The germline V gene encodes CDR1 LNHNV and CDR2 YYDKDF (reference sequence). As DNA, the CDR3 is TGTGCCACCAGCACCGACCGGGACACTCACACCGGGGAGCTGTTTTTT. It translates to CATSTDRDTHTGELFF.

The chain uses TRBV19 and TRBJ1-2; TRBD1 is a possible D gene (6 bases). Per germline, CDR1 LNHDA and CDR2 SQIVND (reference sequence). CDR3 size: 15 residues. Trimming took 6 bases from V and 6 from J, leaving 20 bases between them. The CDR3 nucleotides read TGTGCCAGTAGCGCTACAGGGTTAGGCGACGATGGCTACACCTTC. This translates into CASSATGLGDDGYTF. The complete variable domain, with remaining parts taken from reference TRBV19 and TRBJ1-2, reads DGGITQSPKYLFRKEGQNVTLSCEQNLNHDAMYWYRQDPGQGLRLIYYSQIVNDFQKGDIAEGYSVSREKKESFPLTVTSAQKNPTAFYLCASSATGLGDDGYTFGSGTRLTVV.

The chain has TRBV6-2 or TRBV6-3 and TRBJ1-2, with 11 bases matching TRBD1. V dropped 2 bases and J dropped 5; count of bases not matched to a gene: 4. The CDR3 loop spans 15 amino acids. Per the germline V gene, CDR1 is MNHEY and CDR2 is SVGEGT. The CDR3 loop is CASSYPGQGGYGYTF. DNA for the CDR3: TGTGCCAGCAGTTACCCGGGACAGGGGGGGTATGGCTACACCTTC.

The chain combines TRBV13 with TRBJ1-4; D might be TRBD1 (5 bases). This CDR3 comprises 16 residues. Trimming took 5 bases from V and 8 from J, leaving 21 bases between them. CDR1 and CDR2 from the germline V gene are PRHDT and FYEKMQ (reference sequence). The CDR3 bases are TGTGCCAGCAGCCATGGAAAGGCAGGGCCGAGGGAAAAACTGTTTTTT. Residues: CASSHGKAGPREKLFF.

Here the CDR3 DNA reads TGTGCCAGCAGCCAAGCGGCCGACAGGTCCAGCCCCGAGCAGTACTTC. It translates to CASSQAADRSSPEQYF. The chain employs TRBV14 and TRBJ2-7; TRBD1 is a possible D gene (6 bases). Germline CDR1 reads SGHDN; CDR2 reads FVKESK. This CDR3 comprises 16 residues. Trimming took 1 base from V and 6 from J, leaving 19 bases between them.

The chain links TRBV27 to TRBJ2-1; D perhaps matches TRBD2 (5 bases). Trimming removed 2 bases from V and 8 bases from J, with 10 bases in between. This CDR3 is built from 13 residues. Germline V gives CDR1 MNHEY, CDR2 SMNVEV (reference sequence). CDR3 in DNA: TGTGCCAGCAGTTTACGTGAGGGTTATGAGCAGTTCTTC. This translates into CASSLREGYEQFF.

The chain uses TRBV25-1 and TRBJ2-3; 7 bases fit TRBD1. The CDR3 runs to 12 residues. CDR1 and CDR2 from the germline V gene are MGHDK and SYGVNS. The CDR3 protein is CGTGSVADTQYF. CDR3 DNA: TGTGGGACAGGCTCTGTGGCAGATACGCAGTATTTT.

The rearrangement joins TRBV11-3 to TRBJ2-3; D possibly corresponds to TRBD2 (5 bases). V lost 1 base to trimming and J lost 0 bases, with 11 bases between them. The CDR3 runs 16 residues. Germline-derived CDR1 and CDR2 are SGHNT and YENEEA. The CDR3 reads CASSLGGGLSTDTQYF. The CDR3 DNA sequence: TGTGCCAGCAGCTTAGGAGGAGGACTTAGCACAGATACGCAGTATTTT.

This clone appeared a few times. The rearrangement links TRBV4-2 to TRBJ1-6, with TRBD1 matching over 8 bases. The germline gives CDR1 LGHNA, CDR2 YNFKEQ. The CDR3 totals 15 residues. Trimming took 2 bases from V and 13 from J; bases not matched to a gene: 10. The DNA of the CDR3 is TGTGCCAGCAGCCAACCGGGACAGGAGGTTTTCCCCCTCCACTTT. This sequence encodes CASSQPGQEVFPLHF.